The 4 T cell receptor beta chains below come from one sample, sequenced in a study of T cell responses to AZD1222 COVID-19 vaccine. Sequenced by immunoSEQ multiplex PCR; TCRdb stores in-frame clones only, minus some. The repertoire consists of 90,000 to 95,000 clones, with under 90% occurring once and the leading ten covering roughly a tenth. The sample consisted of peripheral blood, taken on day 0 of AZD1222 vaccination. The receptors derive from an adult in good health.

The chain has TRBV28 and TRBJ2-3; possibly TRBD1 for D (6 bases). Per germline, CDR1 MDHEN and CDR2 SYDVKM. V dropped 4 bases and J dropped 5 bases, with 10 bases sitting between them. The CDR3 spans 13 residues. The CDR3 nucleotides are TGTGCCAGCAGTTCACAGGGAGTAGATACGCAGTATTTT. Translation: CASSSQGVDTQYF. The whole variable domain, filled in from reference TRBV28 and TRBJ2-3, reads DVKVTQSSRYLVKRTGEKVFLECVQDMDHENMFWYRQDPGLGLRLIYFSYDVKMKEKGDIPEGYSVSREKKERFSLILESASTNQTSMYLCASSSQGVDTQYFGPGTRLTVL.

The chain recombines TRBV6-5 with TRBJ1-2, with D perhaps matching TRBD1 (6 bases). Germline CDR1 MNHEY, CDR2 SVGAGI. The V end lost 5 bases, the J end lost 6 bases, and 19 bases lay between the germline ends. This CDR3 contains 15 residues. CDR3 nucleotide sequence: TGTGCCAGCAGTATTAACAGGGTTGGGTCGCATGGCTACACCTTC. Amino acids: CASSINRVGSHGYTF.

This chain uses TRBV5-4 with TRBJ1-2; D may be TRBD1 (5 bases). The CDR3 has 14 residues. Trimming took 4 bases from V and 6 from J, leaving 16 bases between them. Germline V lookup: CDR1 SGHNT, CDR2 YYREEE (reference sequence). In DNA, the CDR3 is TGTGCCAGCAGCACCCGAGGGGAATTACATGGCTACACCTTC. Translation: CASSTRGELHGYTF. The full variable domain, its missing parts supplied by reference TRBV5-4 and TRBJ1-2, is ETGVTQSPTHLIKTRGQQVTLRCSSQSGHNTVSWYQQALGQGPQFIFQYYREEENGRGNFPPRFSGLQFPNYSSELNVNALELDDSALYLCASSTRGELHGYTFGSGTRLTVV.

The chain combines TRBV4-1 with TRBJ2-4, with 10 bases that match TRBD2. The CDR3 is 18 residues long. Trimming at V came to 1 base and at J to 6 bases, leaving 12 bases not matched to a gene. Germline V gene sequence: CDR1 MGHRA, CDR2 YSYEKL. The CDR3 region has the DNA TGCGCCAGCAGCCAAGTTGGCACTAGCGGGACGCGTATAAACATTCAGTACTTC. It is translated as CASSQVGTSGTRINIQYF.